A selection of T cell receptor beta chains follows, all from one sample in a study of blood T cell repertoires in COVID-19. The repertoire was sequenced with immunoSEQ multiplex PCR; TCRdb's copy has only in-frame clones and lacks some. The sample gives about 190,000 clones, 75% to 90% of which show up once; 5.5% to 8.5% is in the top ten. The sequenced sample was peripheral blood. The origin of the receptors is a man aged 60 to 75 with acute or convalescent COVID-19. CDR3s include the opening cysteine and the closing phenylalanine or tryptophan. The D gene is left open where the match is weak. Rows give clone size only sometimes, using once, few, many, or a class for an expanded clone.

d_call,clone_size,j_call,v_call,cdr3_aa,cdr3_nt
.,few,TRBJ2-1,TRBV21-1,CASSKARGTTYNEQFF,TGTGCCAGCAGCAAAGCGAGGGGGACAACCTACAATGAGCAGTTCTTC
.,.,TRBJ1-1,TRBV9,CASSVDGMNTEAFF,TGTGCCAGCAGCGTAGACGGGATGAACACTGAAGCTTTCTTT
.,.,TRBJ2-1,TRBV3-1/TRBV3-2,CASSYLDNYNEQFF,TGTGCCAGCAGCTATCTGGACAACTACAATGAGCAGTTCTTC
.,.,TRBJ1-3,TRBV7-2,CASSLRSGENTIYF,TGTGCCAGCAGCTTAAGGTCTGGAGAGAACACCATATATTTT
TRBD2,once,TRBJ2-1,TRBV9,CASSVGLAGGLHEQFF,TGTGCCAGCAGCGTAGGGCTAGCGGGGGGGCTCCATGAGCAGTTCTTC
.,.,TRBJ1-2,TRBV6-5,CASTGDNYGYTF,TGTGCCAGCACCGGGGATAACTATGGCTACACCTTC
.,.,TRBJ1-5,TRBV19,CASRPGDLYSNQPQHF,TGTGCCAGTAGACCAGGGGACCTTTATAGCAATCAGCCCCAGCATTTT
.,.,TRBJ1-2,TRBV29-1,CSVQLQGLNYGYTF,TGCAGCGTTCAGCTTCAGGGGTTGAACTATGGCTACACCTTC
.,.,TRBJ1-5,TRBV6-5,CASSWGREPTQPQHF,TGTGCCAGCAGTTGGGGCAGAGAACCTACCCAGCCCCAGCATTTT
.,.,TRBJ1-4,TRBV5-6,CASSSQVGEKLFF,TGTGCCAGCAGCTCCCAGGTCGGTGAAAAACTGTTTTTT
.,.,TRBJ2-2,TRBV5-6,CASSLAGPGELFF,TGTGCCAGCAGCTTGGCAGGTCCCGGGGAGCTGTTTTTT
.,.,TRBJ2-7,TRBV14,CASSPFDRNPYEQYF,TGTGCCAGCAGCCCCTTTGACAGGAACCCCTACGAGCAGTACTTC
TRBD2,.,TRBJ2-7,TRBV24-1,CATSDRLAGAREQYF,TGTGCCACCAGTGACAGATTGGCGGGAGCACGCGAGCAGTACTTC
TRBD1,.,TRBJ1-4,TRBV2,CASRQGKNEKLFF,TGTGCCAGCAGACAGGGGAAAAATGAAAAACTGTTTTTT
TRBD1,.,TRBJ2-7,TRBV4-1,CASSGGQGRPYEQYF,TGCGCCAGCAGCGGGGGACAGGGGCGGCCCTACGAGCAGTACTTC
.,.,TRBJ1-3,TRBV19,CASGTQLLYSGNTIYF,TGTGCCAGTGGGACACAGCTCCTTTACTCTGGAAACACCATATATTTT
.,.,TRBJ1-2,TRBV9,CASSVGDGNYGYTF,TGTGCCAGCAGCGTAGGAGACGGGAACTATGGCTACACCTTC
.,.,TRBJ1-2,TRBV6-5,CASRIRSREGGYTF,TGTGCCAGCAGGATACGGTCGAGGGAGGGTGGCTACACCTTC
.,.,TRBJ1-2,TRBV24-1,CATSDLQGGYTF,TGTGCCACCAGTGATTTGCAGGGTGGCTACACCTTC
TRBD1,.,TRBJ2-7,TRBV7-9,CASTGSYRGGEQYF,TGTGCCAGCACCGGGTCATACAGGGGTGGGGAGCAGTACTTC
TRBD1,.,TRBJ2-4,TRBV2,CASSATGGEGIQYF,TGTGCCAGCAGTGCGACAGGGGGCGAAGGAATTCAGTACTTC
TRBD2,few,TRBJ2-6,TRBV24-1,CATSDVTSGVRSGANVLTF,TGTGCCACCAGTGATGTGACTAGCGGGGTACGCTCTGGGGCCAACGTCCTGACTTTC
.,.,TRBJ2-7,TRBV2,CASSAPQAAQSYEQYF,TGTGCCAGCAGTGCCCCACAGGCTGCCCAATCCTACGAGCAGTACTTC
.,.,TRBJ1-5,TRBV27,CASTPGGSGPQHF,TGTGCCAGCACCCCTGGGGGGTCAGGGCCCCAGCATTTT